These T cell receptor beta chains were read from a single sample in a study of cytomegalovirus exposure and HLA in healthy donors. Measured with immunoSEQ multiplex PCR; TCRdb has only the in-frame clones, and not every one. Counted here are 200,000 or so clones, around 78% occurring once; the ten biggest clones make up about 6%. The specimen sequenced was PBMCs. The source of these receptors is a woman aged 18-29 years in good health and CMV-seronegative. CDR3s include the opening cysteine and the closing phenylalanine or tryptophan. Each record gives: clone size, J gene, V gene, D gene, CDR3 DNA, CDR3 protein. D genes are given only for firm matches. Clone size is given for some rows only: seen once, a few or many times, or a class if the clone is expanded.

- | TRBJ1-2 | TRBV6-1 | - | TGTGCCAGCAGTGAAGTGGCAGGGGTTCATGGCTACACCTTC | CASSEVAGVHGYTF
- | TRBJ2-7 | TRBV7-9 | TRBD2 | TGTGCCAGCAGCCCCCAGGGAGCGGGAGTAGGTGAGCAGTACTTC | CASSPQGAGVGEQYF
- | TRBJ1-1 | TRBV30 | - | TGTGCCTGGAGTGTATCAGGGGACGGCACTGAAGCTTTCTTT | CAWSVSGDGTEAFF
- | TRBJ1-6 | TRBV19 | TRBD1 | TGTGCCAGTAGTACGGACAGGGGCGATCTTAATTCACCCCTCCACTTT | CASSTDRGDLNSPLHF
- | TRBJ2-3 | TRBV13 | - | TGTGCCAGCAGCACCAGCGAGTCGAGCATGGTCGATACGCAGTATTTT | CASSTSESSMVDTQYF
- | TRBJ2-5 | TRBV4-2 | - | TGTGCCAGCAGCATCCAGAGTATAGGGGAGACCCAGTACTTC | CASSIQSIGETQYF
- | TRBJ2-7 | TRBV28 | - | TGTGCCAGCAGCCCAGGGGCCGAGCAGTACTTC | CASSPGAEQYF
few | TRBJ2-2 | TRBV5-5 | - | TGTGCCAGCAGCTTGGATGGGTACCTAGGGAACACCGGGGAGCTGTTTTTT | CASSLDGYLGNTGELFF
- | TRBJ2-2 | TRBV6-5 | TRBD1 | TGTGCCAGCAACAGGGGAACCGGGGAGCTGTTTTTT | CASNRGTGELFF
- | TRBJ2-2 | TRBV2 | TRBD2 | TGTGCCAGCAGTGGTAGCGGGGGGAACACCGGGGAGCTGTTTTTT | CASSGSGGNTGELFF
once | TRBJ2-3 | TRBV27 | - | TGTGCCAGCAGTCCCGCGGCGCCCGGCACAGATACGCAGTATTTT | CASSPAAPGTDTQYF
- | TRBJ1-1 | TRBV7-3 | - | TGTGCCAGCAGCTCCCAGGGTGCGGACACTGAAGCTTTCTTT | CASSSQGADTEAFF
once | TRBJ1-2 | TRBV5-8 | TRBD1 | TGTGCCAGCAGCTTGCCGGACTTGACAGGGGGGCTCTATGGCTACACCTTC | CASSLPDLTGGLYGYTF
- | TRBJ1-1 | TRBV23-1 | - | TGCGCCAGCAGTCAATCATGCAGGGAGATACGGTGGGGAACTGAAGCTTTCTTT | CASSQSCREIRWGTEAFF
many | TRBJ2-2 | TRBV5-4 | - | TGTGCCAGCAGCTCTGACACCGGGGAGCTGTTTTTT | CASSSDTGELFF
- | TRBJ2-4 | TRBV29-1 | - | TGCAGCGTTGTTCAAGGTACCAAAAACATTCAGTACTTC | CSVVQGTKNIQYF
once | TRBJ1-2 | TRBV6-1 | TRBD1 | TGTGCCAGCAGCCGGGGACAGGACTATGGCTACACCTTC | CASSRGQDYGYTF
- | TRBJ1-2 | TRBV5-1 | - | TGCGCCAGCAGCCCTCAGTTGGGGGGAGGAAACTATGGCTACACCTTC | CASSPQLGGGNYGYTF
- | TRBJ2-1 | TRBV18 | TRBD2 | TGTGCCAGCTCAGAGCGGGAGGCCCTTTCGAATGAGCAGTTCTTC | CASSEREALSNEQFF
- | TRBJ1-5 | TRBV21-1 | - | TGTGCCAGCAGCGATCCTCCCGGGACAAATAGCAATCAGCCCCAGCATTTT | CASSDPPGTNSNQPQHF
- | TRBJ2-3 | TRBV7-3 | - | TGTGCCAGCAGCCCTAACCCGACAGATACGCAGTATTTT | CASSPNPTDTQYF
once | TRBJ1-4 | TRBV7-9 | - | TGTGCCAGCAGCCAGACCAGCTGGGCAACTAATGAAAAACTGTTTTTT | CASSQTSWATNEKLFF
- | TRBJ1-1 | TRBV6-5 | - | TGTGCCAGCAGTTACTCGAGTAGGGGGTTAGCTGAAGCTTTCTTT | CASSYSSRGLAEAFF
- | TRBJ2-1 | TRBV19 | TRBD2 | TGTGCCAGTAGCCGACTAGCGGGAGGGCCGGAGTTCTTC | CASSRLAGGPEFF
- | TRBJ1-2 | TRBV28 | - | TGTGCCAGCACCCCCAGTAACTATGGCTACACCTTC | CASTPSNYGYTF
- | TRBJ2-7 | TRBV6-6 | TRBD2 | TGTGCCAGCAGTTACTCAGAGGGGACTAAGGGCGAGCAGTACTTC | CASSYSEGTKGEQYF
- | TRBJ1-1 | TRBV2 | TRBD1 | TGTGCCAGCACGGGACAGCTTAACACTGAAGCTTTCTTT | CASTGQLNTEAFF
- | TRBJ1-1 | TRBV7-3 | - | TGTGCCAGCAGCTTGGACGGCCCACCGGGCACTGAAGCTTTCTTT | CASSLDGPPGTEAFF
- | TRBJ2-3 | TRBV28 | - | TGTGCCAGCAGTTTTAATGGAATCTCAGGAGATACGCAGTATTTT | CASSFNGISGDTQYF
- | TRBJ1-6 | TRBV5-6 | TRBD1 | TGTGCCAGCAGCCACAATATGGACAGGTTTGCGCACAATTCACCCCTCCACTTT | CASSHNMDRFAHNSPLHF
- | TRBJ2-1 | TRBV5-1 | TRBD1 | TGCGCCAGCAGCACGGGACAGGGCCCGCCCAATGAGCAGTTCTTC | CASSTGQGPPNEQFF
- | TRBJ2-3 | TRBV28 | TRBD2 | TGTTCTATTAGCGGGAGTGTAGCAGATACGCAGTATTTT | CSISGSVADTQYF
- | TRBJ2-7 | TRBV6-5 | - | TGTGCCAGCAGTTACTCGAACACGCGGTTAACCTACGAGCAGTACTTC | CASSYSNTRLTYEQYF
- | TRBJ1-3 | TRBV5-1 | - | TGCGCCAGCAGCTTGGGCCCGGGGGCGGATTCTGGAAACACCATATATTTT | CASSLGPGADSGNTIYF
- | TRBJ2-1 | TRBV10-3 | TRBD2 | TGTGCCATCAGTGAGCCTAGCGGGAAGAATGAGCAGTTCTTC | CAISEPSGKNEQFF
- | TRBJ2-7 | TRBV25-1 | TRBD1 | TGTGCCAGCAATCCCGGGACAGGGCTTTTCCGCGAGCAGTACTTC | CASNPGTGLFREQYF
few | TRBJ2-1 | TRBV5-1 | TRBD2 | TGCGCCAGCAGCTCCAGCGGGAGTGGGTATGAGCAGTTCTTC | CASSSSGSGYEQFF
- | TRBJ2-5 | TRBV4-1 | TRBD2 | TGCGCCAGCAGCCAGACGGCGGGGGGGCTTGAAGAGACCCAGTACTTC | CASSQTAGGLEETQYF
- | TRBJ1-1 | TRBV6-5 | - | TGTGCCAGCTACAGGAACACTGAAGCTTTCTTT | CASYRNTEAFF
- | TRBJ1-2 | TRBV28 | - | TGTGCCAGCAGGTCCGGTGGGGGAGCTAACTATGGCTACACCTTC | CASRSGGGANYGYTF
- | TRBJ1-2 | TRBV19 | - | TGTGCCAGTAGTGTGGGGCCGCCCTATGGCTACACCTTC | CASSVGPPYGYTF
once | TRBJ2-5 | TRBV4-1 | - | TGCGCCAGCAGCCAAGATGGGGGTACGGAGACCCAGTACTTC | CASSQDGGTETQYF
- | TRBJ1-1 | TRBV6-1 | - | TGTGCCAGCAGGCTCGTCGAGGGCACTGAAGCTTTCTTT | CASRLVEGTEAFF
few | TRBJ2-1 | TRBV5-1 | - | TGCGCCAGCAGCCCCCAGGGGACCTCCTACAATGAGCAGTTCTTC | CASSPQGTSYNEQFF
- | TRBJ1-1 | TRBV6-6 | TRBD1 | TGTGCCAGCAGTGCTCAGAACAGGGGTAGTAACACTGAAGCTTTCTTT | CASSAQNRGSNTEAFF
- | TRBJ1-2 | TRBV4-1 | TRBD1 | TGCGCCAGCAGCCCCGGGACAGGGAGCTATGGCTACACCTTC | CASSPGTGSYGYTF
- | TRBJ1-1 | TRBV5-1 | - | TGCGCCAGCAGCTTGGCCAGGGAGGGACCGAACACTGAAGCTTTCTTT | CASSLAREGPNTEAFF
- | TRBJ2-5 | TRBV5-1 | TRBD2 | TGCGCCAGCAGCTTAGAGGGAGGGGAGGAGACCCAGTACTTC | CASSLEGGEETQYF
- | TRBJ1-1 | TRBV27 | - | TGTGCCAGCAGTTTATCGTTCGGGTGGCAGGGCGGCACTGAAGCTTTCTTT | CASSLSFGWQGGTEAFF
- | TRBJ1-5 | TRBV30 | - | TGTGCCTGGAGGGGGCCATCAGGCAATCAGCCCCAGCATTTT | CAWRGPSGNQPQHF
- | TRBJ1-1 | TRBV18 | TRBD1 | TGTGCCAGCTCACGTGGACAGGGAAGCACTGAAGCTTTCTTT | CASSRGQGSTEAFF
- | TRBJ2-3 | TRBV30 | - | TGTGCCTGGATGTGGGGACAAAACGCACTTGATACGCAGTATTTT | CAWMWGQNALDTQYF
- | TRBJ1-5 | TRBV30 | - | TGTGCCTGGAGGGGTGGACAGTTCCGCGGGCAGCCCCAGCATTTT | CAWRGGQFRGQPQHF